Following are 21 T cell receptor beta chains from one sample sequenced in a study of OX40 agonist ivuxolimab in advanced cancers. Sequencing used immunoSEQ multiplex PCR; TCRdb keeps in-frame clones, though not all of them. This table holds roughly 80,000 clones, roughly 90% found once. Sequencing used CD4+ or CD8+ T cells sorted from blood, obtained in a trial of the OX40 agonist ivuxolimab. The receptors were gathered from an adult with an advanced solid tumor such as melanoma, head and neck, liver or kidney cancer.

This chain uses TRBV6-5 with TRBJ1-4; the D is unclear. This CDR3 spans 15 amino acids. V lost 4 bases and J 2 bases, leaving 11 bases between the germline ends. The germline V gene has CDR1 MNHEY and CDR2 SVGAGI. In nucleotides, the CDR3 is TGTGCCAGCAGTTCCTTCCCTCGTACTAATGAAAAACTGTTTTTT. Protein sequence: CASSSFPRTNEKLFF.

The chain links TRBV5-7 to TRBJ2-1; D is ambiguous. TRBV5-7 is marked as an open reading frame, function uncertain. The CDR3 runs 13 residues. With 5 bases removed from V and 10 bases from J, the gap between germline ends came to 16 bases. The CDR3 region has the DNA TGTGCCAGCAGGCTGTGGCTGGGTGGCGAGCAGTTCTTC. Translating it yields CASRLWLGGEQFF.

The chain has TRBV4-3 and TRBJ2-5; 7 positions agree with TRBD1. V shed 2 bases, J shed 4 bases, and the junction held 4 bases outside the gene matches. The CDR3 spans 14 residues. CDR1 is LGHNA and CDR2 is YSLEER in the germline V gene. The CDR3 DNA sequence: TGCGCCAGCAGCCAAAGGGACAGCCTAGAGACCCAGTACTTC. Its translation: CASSQRDSLETQYF.

The genes are TRBV12-5 and TRBJ2-1; 9 nucleotides line up with TRBD2. CDR1 is LGHNT and CDR2 is FRNRAP in the germline V gene. The CDR3 is made up of 15 amino acids. V dropped 6 bases and J dropped 4; count of bases not matched to a gene: 7. CDR3 DNA sequence: TGTGCTAGTGGGGAGGGGCTAGCGGGGTACAATGAGCAGTTCTTC. Protein: CASGEGLAGYNEQFF.

The chain joins TRBV29-1 to TRBJ1-1, with 8 bases fitting TRBD1. The CDR3 extends over 13 amino acids. V shed 5 bases and J 5 bases; nucleotides not matched to a gene: 7. Germline loops: CDR1 SQVTM, CDR2 ANQGSEA. CDR3 residues: CSVRTGSNTEAFF. The CDR3, as DNA: TGCAGCGTTAGGACAGGGTCAAATACTGAAGCTTTCTTT.

The chain carries TRBV7-2 and TRBJ1-2; D gene unclear. Germline V CDR1 and CDR2: SGHTA, FQGNSA. This CDR3 has 17 amino acids. V was clipped by 3 bases and J by 8 bases, with 25 bases between them. This CDR3 reads CASSFRSAGLETGGYTF. The CDR3 DNA reads as TGTGCCAGCAGCTTCCGGTCGGCTGGATTAGAAACGGGGGGCTACACCTTC.

This chain connects TRBV18 to TRBJ2-3; D is perhaps TRBD2 (6 bases). Trimming removed 6 bases at V and 4 bases at J, with 20 bases between. The CDR3 is made up of 16 amino acids. From germline, CDR1 is KGHSH and CDR2 LQKENI. The CDR3 is CASSPPYDGGSDTQYF. The CDR3 bases are TGTGCCAGCTCTCCTCCGTATGACGGAGGGTCAGATACGCAGTATTTT.

The chain combines TRBV5-1 with TRBJ2-1; 7 nucleotides align to TRBD2. Looked up from germline, CDR1 is SGHRS and CDR2 is YFSETQ. With 0 bases clipped from V and 3 bases from J, the junction kept 3 bases outside the gene matches. The CDR3 contains 15 residues. The CDR3 spells CASSLASGVYNEQFF. In DNA, the CDR3 is TGCGCCAGCAGCTTGGCCAGCGGGGTCTACAATGAGCAGTTCTTC.

The chain is built from TRBV2 and TRBJ1-2; D gene uncertain. Trimming shortened V by 8 bases and J by 4 bases, and 14 bases separated the two germline ends. The CDR3 consists of 13 residues. In germline, CDR1 is SNHLY, CDR2 FYNNEI. As DNA, the CDR3 is TGTGCCAGCTCCGGGCCCTTTAGCTATGGCTACACCTTC. It yields the protein CASSGPFSYGYTF.

The chain links TRBV4-2 to TRBJ2-3, with unresolved D. Trimming removed 5 bases at V and 3 bases at J, with 18 bases between. The CDR3 contains 16 residues. Germline V lookup: CDR1 LGHNA, CDR2 YNFKEQ. The CDR3 bases are TGTGCCAGCAGCTTTACGTCAAGGTTATTTACAGATACGCAGTATTTT. Translation gives CASSFTSRLFTDTQYF.

The rearrangement uses TRBV7-6 and TRBJ2-3; 13 bases are shared with TRBD2. The length of the CDR3 is 15 residues. V was pared by 5 bases and J by 6 bases, with 5 bases of the junction left unmatched. CDR1 is SGHVS and CDR2 is FNYEAQ in the germline V gene. DNA of the CDR3: TGTGCCAGCAGCCCACGGACTAGCGGGAGCGATACGCAGTATTTT. Translated: CASSPRTSGSDTQYF.

The gene calls are TRBV9 and TRBJ1-1, with TRBD1 matching over 8 bases. V dropped 3 bases and J dropped 4; count of bases not matched to a gene: 5. The germline V gene has CDR1 SGDLS and CDR2 YYNGEE. The CDR3 is made up of 14 amino acids. CDR3 residues: CASSGTGWSTEAFF. CDR3 bases: TGTGCCAGCAGCGGGACAGGGTGGAGCACTGAAGCTTTCTTT.

This clone was observed a single time. This chain uses TRBV18 with TRBJ2-3, with TRBD2 matching 10 bases. The CDR3 is 16 residues long. With V trimmed by 6 bases and J by 0 bases, 6 bases remained unmatched. In germline, CDR1 is KGHSH, CDR2 LQKENI. As DNA, the CDR3 is TGTGCCAGCTCGCGTCTAGCGGGAGCTAGCACAGATACGCAGTATTTT. It translates to CASSRLAGASTDTQYF.

The chain combines TRBV7-9 with TRBJ2-1, with unresolved D. This CDR3 is 17 amino acids long. Germline values: CDR1 SEHNR, CDR2 FQNEAQ (reference sequence). Between the trimmed V and J ends, which lost 2 bases and 0 bases, there was a span of 14 bases. The CDR3 loop reads CASSLRSEISSYNEQFF. The CDR3 DNA reads TGTGCCAGCAGCTTACGCAGCGAGATAAGCTCCTACAATGAGCAGTTCTTC.

This clone was detected once. This sequence joins TRBV28 and TRBJ2-5, with 10 bases identical to TRBD1. The CDR3 is 13 amino acids. V was pared by 4 bases and J by 6 bases, with 2 bases of the junction left unmatched. Germline values: CDR1 MDHEN, CDR2 SYDVKM. CDR3 bases: TGTGCCAGCAGTTGGGGACAGGGGAAGACCCAGTACTTC. Amino acids: CASSWGQGKTQYF. Variable domain in full (rest from reference TRBV28 and TRBJ2-5): DVKVTQSSRYLVKRTGEKVFLECVQDMDHENMFWYRQDPGLGLRLIYFSYDVKMKEKGDIPEGYSVSREKKERFSLILESASTNQTSMYLCASSWGQGKTQYFGPGTRLLVL.

The chain is built from TRBV11-3 and TRBJ2-3, with 11 nucleotides matching TRBD2. Germline V gene data show CDR1 as SGHNT and CDR2 as YENEEA. The V segment lost 6 bases and the J segment 7 bases; nucleotides outside the gene matches: 6. The CDR3 has 14 amino acids. The CDR3 region has the DNA TGTGCCAGCAGTCTAGCGGGAGGTTCAAATACGCAGTATTTT. Translated: CASSLAGGSNTQYF.

This chain connects TRBV6-5 to TRBJ2-6; D remains ambiguous. The germline gives CDR1 MNHEY, CDR2 SVGAGI. This CDR3 is built from 14 residues. Between the trimmed V and J ends, which lost 6 bases and 5 bases, there was a span of 11 bases. The CDR3 nucleotides are TGTGCCAGCAGACCGACGGGCAGGGCCAACGTCCTGACTTTC. Encoded protein: CASRPTGRANVLTF.

V is TRBV28 and J is TRBJ2-4; possible D gene TRBD1, 5 bases. Germline V gives CDR1 MDHEN, CDR2 SYDVKM. The CDR3 has 14 residues. Trimming shortened V by 3 bases and J by 0 bases, and 6 bases separated the two germline ends. The CDR3 DNA sequence: TGTGCCAGCAGTTTCAGGGTAGCCAAAAACATTCAGTACTTC. Protein: CASSFRVAKNIQYF.

The chain uses TRBV5-1 and TRBJ2-1, with D perhaps matching TRBD1 (5 bases). Germline V gene data show CDR1 as SGHRS and CDR2 as YFSETQ. V dropped 4 bases and J dropped 4 bases, with 6 bases sitting between them. The CDR3 consists of 12 residues. The CDR3 nucleotides read TGCGCCAGCAGCCAGGGTTACAATGAGCAGTTCTTC. Amino acid sequence: CASSQGYNEQFF.

The chain recombines TRBV7-9 with TRBJ2-2; 8 nucleotides align to TRBD1. This CDR3 region has 16 residues. Per germline, CDR1 SEHNR and CDR2 FQNEAQ (reference sequence). V lost 3 bases, J lost 3 bases, and 6 bases stayed unmatched. The CDR3 nucleotides read TGTGCCAGCAGCTTCACCTCGACAGGGGACACCGGGGAGCTGTTTTTT. Amino acids: CASSFTSTGDTGELFF.

The gene calls are TRBV7-8 and TRBJ1-4; D uncertain. V was clipped by 1 base and J by 9 bases, with 9 bases between them. CDR1 is SGHVS and CDR2 is FQNEAQ in the germline V gene. There are 13 residues in the CDR3. Here the CDR3 reads CASSLVGNQKLFF. Here the CDR3 DNA reads TGTGCCAGCAGCTTAGTCGGGAATCAAAAACTGTTTTTT. Supplemented by reference TRBV7-8 and TRBJ1-4, the full variable domain reads GAGVSQSPRYKVAKRGQDVALRCDPISGHVSLFWYQQALGQGPEFLTYFQNEAQLDKSGLPSDRFFAERPEGSVSTLKIQRTQQEDSAVYLCASSLVGNQKLFFGSGTQLSVL.